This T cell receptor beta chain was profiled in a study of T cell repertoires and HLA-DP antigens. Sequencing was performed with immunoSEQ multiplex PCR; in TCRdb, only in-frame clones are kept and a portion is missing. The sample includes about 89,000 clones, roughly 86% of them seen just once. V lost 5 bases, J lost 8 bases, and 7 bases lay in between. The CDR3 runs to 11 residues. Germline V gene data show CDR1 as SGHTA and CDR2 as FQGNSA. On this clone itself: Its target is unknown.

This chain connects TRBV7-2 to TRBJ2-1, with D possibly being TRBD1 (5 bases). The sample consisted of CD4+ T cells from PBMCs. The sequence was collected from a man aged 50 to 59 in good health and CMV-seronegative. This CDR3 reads CASSIRDEQFF. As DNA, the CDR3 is TGTGCCAGCAGCATCAGGGATGAGCAGTTCTTC.